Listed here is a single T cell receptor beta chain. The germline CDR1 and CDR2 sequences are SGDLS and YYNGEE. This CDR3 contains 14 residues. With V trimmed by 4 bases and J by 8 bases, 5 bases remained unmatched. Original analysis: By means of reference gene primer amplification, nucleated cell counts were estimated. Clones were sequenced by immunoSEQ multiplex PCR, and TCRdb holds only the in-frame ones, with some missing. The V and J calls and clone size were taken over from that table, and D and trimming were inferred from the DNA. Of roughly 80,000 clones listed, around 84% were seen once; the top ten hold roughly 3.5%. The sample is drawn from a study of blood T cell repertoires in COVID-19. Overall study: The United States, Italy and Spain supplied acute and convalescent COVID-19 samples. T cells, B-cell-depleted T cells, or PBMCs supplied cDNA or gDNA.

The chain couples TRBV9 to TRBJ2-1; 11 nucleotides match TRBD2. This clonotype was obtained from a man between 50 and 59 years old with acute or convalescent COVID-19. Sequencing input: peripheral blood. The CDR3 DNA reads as TGTGCCAGCAGCCCTAGCGGGGGGTCGCATGAGCAGTTCTTC. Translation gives CASSPSGGSHEQFF.